This T cell receptor beta chain originates from a study of blood T cells in healthy people across ages. This clonotype has just a few counts. The use of a sample-barcoded 5' primer and a J-beta primer mix characterized a second PCR of about 7 to 12 cycles. TCRdb reprocessed the 5' RACE reads with MiXCR, giving one entry per CDR3 protein. The table includes 800,000 to 950,000 distinct CDR3 sequences, under 35% detected once. Trimming at V came to 1 base and at J to 11 bases, leaving 10 bases not matched to a gene. The germline V gene has CDR1 SGHTA and CDR2 FQGTGA. This CDR3 region has 15 residues. The same data also contributed to another study, on T cells of mothers and their children. Per that paper: Once extracted, all RNA went into cDNA synthesis at around 1.4 ug per 15 ul.

Sequenced: blood. The receptor was derived from a woman between 40 and 55 years old in good health. The chain joins TRBV7-3 to TRBJ2-1; 8 bases line up with TRBD2. CDR3 residues: CASSLSGGSTVKQFF. The CDR3 nucleotides read TGTGCCAGCAGCTTAAGCGGGGGGTCCACGGTTAAGCAGTTCTTC.